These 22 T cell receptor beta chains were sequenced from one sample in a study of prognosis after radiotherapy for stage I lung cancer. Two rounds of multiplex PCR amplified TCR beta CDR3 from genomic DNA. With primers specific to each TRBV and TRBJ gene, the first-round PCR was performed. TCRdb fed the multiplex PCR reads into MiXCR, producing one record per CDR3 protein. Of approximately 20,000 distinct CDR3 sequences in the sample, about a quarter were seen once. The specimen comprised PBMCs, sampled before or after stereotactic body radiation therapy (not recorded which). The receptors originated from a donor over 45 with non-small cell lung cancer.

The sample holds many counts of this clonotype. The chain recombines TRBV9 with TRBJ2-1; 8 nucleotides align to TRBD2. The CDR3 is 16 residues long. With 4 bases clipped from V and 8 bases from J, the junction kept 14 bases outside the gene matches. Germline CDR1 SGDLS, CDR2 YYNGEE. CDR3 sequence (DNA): TGTGCCAGCAGCAAAGGGGGAGCGGGAGACTTTTATGAGCAGTTCTTC. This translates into CASSKGGAGDFYEQFF.

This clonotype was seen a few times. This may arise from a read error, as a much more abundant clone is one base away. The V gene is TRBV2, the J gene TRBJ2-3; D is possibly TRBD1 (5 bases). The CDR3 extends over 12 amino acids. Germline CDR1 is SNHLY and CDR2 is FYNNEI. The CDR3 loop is CASAMQTDTRYF. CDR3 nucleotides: TGTGCCAGCGCGATGCAGACAGATACGCGGTATTTT. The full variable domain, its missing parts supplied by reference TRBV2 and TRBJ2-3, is EPEVTQTPSHQVTQMGQEVILRCVPISNHLYFYWYRQILGQKVEFLVSFYNNEISEKSEIFDDQFSVERPDGSNFTLKIRSTKLEDSAMYFCASAMQTDTRYFGPGTRLTVL.

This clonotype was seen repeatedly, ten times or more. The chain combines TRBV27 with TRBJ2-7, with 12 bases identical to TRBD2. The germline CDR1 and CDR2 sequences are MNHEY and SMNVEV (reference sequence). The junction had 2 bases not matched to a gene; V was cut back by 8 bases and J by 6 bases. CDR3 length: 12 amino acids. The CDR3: CASGLAGLEQYF. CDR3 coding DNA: TGTGCCAGCGGACTAGCGGGACTCGAGCAGTACTTC.

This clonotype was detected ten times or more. The CDR3 loop reads CASRYTGELFF. CDR3 nucleotides: TGTGCCAGCAGGTACACCGGGGAGCTGTTTTTT. The chain joins TRBV2 to TRBJ2-2; D not certain. The germline V gene has CDR1 SNHLY and CDR2 FYNNEI. The CDR3 loop spans 11 amino acids. V lost 6 bases and J lost 3, with 2 bases in between.

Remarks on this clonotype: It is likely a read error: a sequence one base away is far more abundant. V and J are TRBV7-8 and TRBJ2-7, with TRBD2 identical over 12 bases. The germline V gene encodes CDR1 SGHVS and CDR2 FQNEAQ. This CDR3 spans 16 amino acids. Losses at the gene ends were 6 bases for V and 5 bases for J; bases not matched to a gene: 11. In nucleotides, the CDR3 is TGTGCCAGCAGTATCCTAGCGGGAGGGCCGATGGACGAGCAGTACTTC. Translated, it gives CASSILAGGPMDEQYF.

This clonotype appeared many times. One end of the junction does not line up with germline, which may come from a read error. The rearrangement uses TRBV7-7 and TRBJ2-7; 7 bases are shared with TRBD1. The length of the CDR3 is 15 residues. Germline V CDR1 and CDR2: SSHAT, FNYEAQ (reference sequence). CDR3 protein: CASSSRTGLCDEQYF. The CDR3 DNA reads TGTGCTAGCAGCTCCCGGACAGGTCTTTGCGACGAGCAGTACTTC.

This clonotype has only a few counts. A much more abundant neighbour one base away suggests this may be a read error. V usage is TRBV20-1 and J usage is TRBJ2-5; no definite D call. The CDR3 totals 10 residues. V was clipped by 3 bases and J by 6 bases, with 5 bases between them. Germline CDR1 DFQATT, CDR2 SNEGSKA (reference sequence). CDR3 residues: CSARQKTQYF. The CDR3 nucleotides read TGCAGTGCTAGGCAGAAGACCCAGTACTTC.

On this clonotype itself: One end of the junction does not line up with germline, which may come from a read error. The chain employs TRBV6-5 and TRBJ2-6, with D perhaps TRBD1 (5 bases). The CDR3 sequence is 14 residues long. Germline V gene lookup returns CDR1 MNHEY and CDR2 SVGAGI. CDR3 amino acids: CASSYLSGANVLTF. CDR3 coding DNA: TGTGCCAGCAGTTACCTGAGTGGGGCAAACGTCCTGACTTTC.

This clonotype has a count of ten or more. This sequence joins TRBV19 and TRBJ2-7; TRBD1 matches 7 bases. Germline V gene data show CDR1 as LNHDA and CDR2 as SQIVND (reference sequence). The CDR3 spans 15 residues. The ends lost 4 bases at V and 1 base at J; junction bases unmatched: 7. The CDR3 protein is CASSTSGTASYEQYF. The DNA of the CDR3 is TGTGCCAGTAGTACTAGTGGGACAGCGTCCTACGAGCAGTACTTC.

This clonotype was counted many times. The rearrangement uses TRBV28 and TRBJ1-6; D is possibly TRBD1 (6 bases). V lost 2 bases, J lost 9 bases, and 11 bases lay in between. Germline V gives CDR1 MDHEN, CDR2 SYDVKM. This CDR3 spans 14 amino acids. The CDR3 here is CASSLAGETSPLHF. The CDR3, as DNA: TGTGCCAGCAGTTTAGCAGGGGAGACTTCACCCCTCCACTTT.

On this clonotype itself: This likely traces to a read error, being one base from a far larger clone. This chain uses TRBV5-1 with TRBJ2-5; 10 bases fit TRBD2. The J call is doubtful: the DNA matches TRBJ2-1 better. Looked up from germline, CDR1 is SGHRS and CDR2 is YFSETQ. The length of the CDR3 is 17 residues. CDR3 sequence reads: CASSLSASGRMYNEQFF. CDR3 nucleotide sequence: TGCGCCAGCAGCTTGTCCGCTAGCGGGAGAATGTACAATGAGCAGTTCTTC.

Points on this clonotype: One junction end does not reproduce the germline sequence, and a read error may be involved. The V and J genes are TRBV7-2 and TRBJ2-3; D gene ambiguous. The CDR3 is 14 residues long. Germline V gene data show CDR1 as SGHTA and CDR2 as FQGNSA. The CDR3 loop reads CASRKGGNTDTKYF. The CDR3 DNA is TGTGCCAGCAGAAAGGGCGGAAACACGGATACGAAGTATTTT.

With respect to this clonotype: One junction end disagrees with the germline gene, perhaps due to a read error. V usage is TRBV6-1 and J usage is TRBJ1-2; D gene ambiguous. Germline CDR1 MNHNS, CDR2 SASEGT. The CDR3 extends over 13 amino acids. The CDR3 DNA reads TGTGCCAGAAGTGGAGCGGGCAACTATGGCTACACATTC. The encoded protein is CARSGAGNYGYTF.

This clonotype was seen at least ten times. In nucleotides, the CDR3 is TGTGCCAGCAGCGTACAGGGGGATCAGCCCCAGCATTTT. Protein sequence: CASSVQGDQPQHF. This chain links TRBV5-8 with TRBJ1-5, with TRBD1 matching 8 bases. The CDR3 contains 13 residues. The V and J ends lost 4 bases and 5 bases, in that order; junction bases with no gene match: 2. Looked up from germline, CDR1 is SGHTS and CDR2 is YDEGEE.

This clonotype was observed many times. The CDR3 sequence is CSARRGGPGTGELFF. The CDR3 DNA is TGCAGTGCTAGACGCGGAGGGCCTGGAACCGGGGAGCTGTTTTTT. V is TRBV20-1 and J is TRBJ2-2; a possible D gene is TRBD2 (6 bases). The CDR3 is made up of 15 amino acids. Germline V gene lookup returns CDR1 DFQATT and CDR2 SNEGSKA (reference sequence). Deletions cut 2 bases from V and 5 bases from J, with 15 bases between.

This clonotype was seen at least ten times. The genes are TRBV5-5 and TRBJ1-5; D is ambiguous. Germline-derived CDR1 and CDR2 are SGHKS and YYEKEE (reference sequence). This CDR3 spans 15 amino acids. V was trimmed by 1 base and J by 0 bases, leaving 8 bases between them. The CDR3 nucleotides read TGTGCCAGCAGCTTGTCGCCGTATAGCAATCAGCCCCAGCATTTT. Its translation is CASSLSPYSNQPQHF.

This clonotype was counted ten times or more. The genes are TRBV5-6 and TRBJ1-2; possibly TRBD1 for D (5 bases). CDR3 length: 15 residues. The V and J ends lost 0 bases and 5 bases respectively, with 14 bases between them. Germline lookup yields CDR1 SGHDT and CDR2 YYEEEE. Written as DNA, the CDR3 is TGTGCCAGCAGCTTGGAAGGCAGGGCCCCTTATGGCTACACCTTC. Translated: CASSLEGRAPYGYTF.

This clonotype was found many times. Here the CDR3 reads CASSEAPAGEQYF. For the CDR3, the DNA is TGTGCCAGCAGTGAAGCCCCAGCCGGCGAGCAGTACTTC. The V gene is TRBV2, the J gene TRBJ2-7; no clear D. Deletions cut 0 bases from V and 6 bases from J, with 9 bases between. The CDR3 is made up of 13 amino acids. Germline CDR1 is SNHLY and CDR2 is FYNNEI. Variable domain in full (rest from reference TRBV2 and TRBJ2-7): EPEVTQTPSHQVTQMGQEVILRCVPISNHLYFYWYRQILGQKVEFLVSFYNNEISEKSEIFDDQFSVERPDGSNFTLKIRSTKLEDSAMYFCASSEAPAGEQYFGPGTRLTVT.

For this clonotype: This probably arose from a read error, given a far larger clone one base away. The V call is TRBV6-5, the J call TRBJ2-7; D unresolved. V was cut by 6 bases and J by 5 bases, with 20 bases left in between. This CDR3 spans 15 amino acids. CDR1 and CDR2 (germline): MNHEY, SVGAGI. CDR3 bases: TGTGCCAGCAGCCTAAGGGATAGCACCCGCAACGAGCAGTACTTC. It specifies CASSLRDSTRNEQYF.

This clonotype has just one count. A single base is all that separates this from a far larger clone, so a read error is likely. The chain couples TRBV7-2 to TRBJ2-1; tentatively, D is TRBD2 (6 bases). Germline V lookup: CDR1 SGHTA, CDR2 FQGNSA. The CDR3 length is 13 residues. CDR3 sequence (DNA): TGTGCCAGCAGCTTATCGGGAGCCAAATCCCCGTTGTTC. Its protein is CASSLSGAKSPLF.

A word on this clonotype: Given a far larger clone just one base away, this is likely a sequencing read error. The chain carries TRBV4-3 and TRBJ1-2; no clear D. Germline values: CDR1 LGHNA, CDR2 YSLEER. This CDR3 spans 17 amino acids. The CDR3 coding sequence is TGCGCCAGCAGCCAATCCAGAGAGGAGTATGCGAACTATGGCCACACCTTC. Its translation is CASSQSREEYANYGHTF.

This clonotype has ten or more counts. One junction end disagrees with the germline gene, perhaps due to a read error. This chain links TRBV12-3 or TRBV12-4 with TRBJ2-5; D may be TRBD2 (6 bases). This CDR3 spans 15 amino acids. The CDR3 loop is CASSLSGLNQETQCF. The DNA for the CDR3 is TGTGCCAGCAGCCTTAGCGGACTGAACCAAGAGACCCAGTGCTTC.